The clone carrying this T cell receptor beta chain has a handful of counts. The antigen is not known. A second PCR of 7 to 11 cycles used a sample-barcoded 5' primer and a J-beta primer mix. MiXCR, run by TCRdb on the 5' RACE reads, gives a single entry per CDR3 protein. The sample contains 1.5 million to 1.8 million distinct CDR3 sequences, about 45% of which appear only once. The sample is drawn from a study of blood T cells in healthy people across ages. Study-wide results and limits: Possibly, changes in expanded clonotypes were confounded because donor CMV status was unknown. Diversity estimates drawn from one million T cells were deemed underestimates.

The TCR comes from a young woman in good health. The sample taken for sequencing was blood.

The CDR3 DNA reads TGTGCCAGCAGACACGACAGGGGCGGCAATCAGCCCCAGCATTTT. Translated: CASRHDRGGNQPQHF. The chain combines TRBV6-5 with TRBJ1-5, with TRBD1 identical over 8 bases. Germline V gene data show CDR1 as MNHEY and CDR2 as SVGAGI. Trimming cost V 6 bases and J 2 bases; bases outside gene matches: 6. The CDR3 extends over 15 amino acids.